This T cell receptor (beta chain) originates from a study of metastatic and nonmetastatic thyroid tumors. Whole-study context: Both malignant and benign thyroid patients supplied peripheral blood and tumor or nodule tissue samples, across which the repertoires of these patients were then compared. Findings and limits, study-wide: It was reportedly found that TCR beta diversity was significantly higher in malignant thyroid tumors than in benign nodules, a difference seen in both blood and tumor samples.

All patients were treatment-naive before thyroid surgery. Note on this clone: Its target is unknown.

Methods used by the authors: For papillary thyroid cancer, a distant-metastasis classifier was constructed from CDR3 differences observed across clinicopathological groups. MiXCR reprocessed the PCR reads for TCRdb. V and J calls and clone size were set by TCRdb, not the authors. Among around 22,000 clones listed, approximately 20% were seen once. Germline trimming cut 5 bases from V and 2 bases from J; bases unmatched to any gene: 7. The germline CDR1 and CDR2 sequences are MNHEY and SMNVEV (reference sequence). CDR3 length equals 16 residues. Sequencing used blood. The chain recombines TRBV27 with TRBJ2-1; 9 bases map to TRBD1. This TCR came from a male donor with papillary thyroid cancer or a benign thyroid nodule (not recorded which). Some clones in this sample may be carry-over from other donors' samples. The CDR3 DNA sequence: TGTGCCAGCAGTGTCCACAGGGGGCGCCCCTACAATGAGCAGTTCTTC. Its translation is CASSVHRGRPYNEQFF.